This is a list of T cell receptor beta chains from one sample in a study of identical twins. TCRdb re-analysed the 5' RACE reads in MiXCR, keeping a single row per CDR3 protein. The sample includes 690,000 or so distinct CDR3 sequences, less than 7% of them seen just once. Sequencing was performed on naive T cells sorted from blood. These receptors were collected from a young man in good health. Each CDR3 is given with its conserved first and last residue. The D gene is left open where the match is weak. Some rows mark clone size as missing; the rest say once, few, many or name a class of expanded clone.

V gene	clone size	D gene	J gene	CDR3 DNA	CDR3 protein
TRBV6-8	-	-	TRBJ1-1	TGTGCCACCCTCGAGGCTTTCTTT	CATLEAFF
TRBV11-2	-	-	TRBJ2-1	TGTGCCAGCAGCTTAGATGCTGAGGGCCTGACTGAGCAGTTCTTC	CASSLDAEGLTEQFF
TRBV29-1	many	-	TRBJ1-1	TGCAGCGTTAGTGGGACCAGTGGACTCACTGAAGCTTTCTTT	CSVSGTSGLTEAFF
TRBV5-1	-	-	TRBJ2-1	TGCGCCAGCAGCTCGCCGCTAGTGGACCGGAGATGGGATGAGCAGTTCTTC	CASSSPLVDRRWDEQFF
TRBV5-1	many	-	TRBJ1-2	TGCGCCAGCAGCTGGGACCAAGCTGGCTACACCTTC	CASSWDQAGYTF
TRBV10-3	-	-	TRBJ2-5	TGTGCCATCAGTGAGTCAGCCGGGTACTACCAAGAGACCCAGTACTTC	CAISESAGYYQETQYF
TRBV3-1	-	-	TRBJ1-1	TGTGCCAGCAGCCAACAACTGGCCGGGACTGAAGCTTTCTTT	CASSQQLAGTEAFF
TRBV27	many	TRBD2	TRBJ2-1	TGTGCCAGCAGCTCCTCAGCGGGAGCGGGTGAGCAGTTCTTC	CASSSSAGAGEQFF
TRBV18	few	-	TRBJ2-1	TGTGCCAGCTCACCACCGGCGCAAGAGCAGTTCTTC	CASSPPAQEQFF
TRBV5-5	few	-	TRBJ2-7	TGTGCCAGCAGCTTGGGGGCAGGGGCTTTCGAGCAGTACTTC	CASSLGAGAFEQYF